Each of the 29 T cell receptor beta chains below was sequenced from the same sample in a study of post-analysis software for immune sequencing data. Study results and caveats: Patients carried a handful of TRBV segments more frequently than controls did, and TRBV5-6, TRBV5-1 and TRBV20-1 were among them.

Unique molecular identifiers tagged the TCR beta cDNA libraries. Each CDR3 protein is one row after TCRdb ran MiXCR on the PCR reads. The repertoire holds hundreds of thousands of distinct CDR3 sequences, roughly 47% seen once, with over 1.5% in the top ten. Their specific antigens are unknown. The specimen was blood. The source is a girl under 18 with multiple sclerosis.

The chain links TRBV20-1 to TRBJ1-2; 10 bases line up with TRBD1. From germline, CDR1 is DFQATT and CDR2 SNEGSKA (reference sequence). There are 14 residues in the CDR3. V trimming: 6 bases; J trimming: 3 bases; junction bases outside the gene matches: 7. For the CDR3, the DNA is TGCAGTGCACGGGACAGGGGAGGCGACTATGGCTACACCTTC. It codes for CSARDRGGDYGYTF.

This clonotype occurred a few times. The rearrangement joins TRBV6-5 to TRBJ2-4; the D gene is possibly TRBD1 (7 bases). Germline lookup yields CDR1 MNHEY and CDR2 SVGAGI. There are 14 residues in the CDR3. V was pared by 5 bases and J by 1 base, with 9 bases between. CDR3 sequence reads: CASSPGGAKNIQYF. CDR3 bases: TGTGCCAGCAGTCCAGGGGGGGCCAAAAACATTCAGTACTTC.

The chain has TRBV20-1 and TRBJ2-4; TRBD2 might be the D (7 bases). Germline V gene data show CDR1 as DFQATT and CDR2 as SNEGSKA (reference sequence). Deletions cut 6 bases from V and 8 bases from J, with 14 bases between. The CDR3 runs to 12 residues. CDR3 sequence: CSAGGGSDIQYF. Written as DNA, the CDR3 is TGCAGTGCAGGGGGGGGAAGCGACATTCAGTACTTC.

The chain links TRBV11-2 to TRBJ2-1; 9 nucleotides align to TRBD2. Germline values: CDR1 SGHAT, CDR2 FQNNGV. Germline trimming cut 6 bases from V and 6 bases from J; bases unmatched to any gene: 6. This CDR3 contains 14 residues. CDR3 bases: TGTGCCAGCAGTTCCGGGACTAGCAGCAATGAGCAGTTCTTC. This sequence encodes CASSSGTSSNEQFF.

The gene calls are TRBV29-1 and TRBJ1-1, with a weak D call TRBD1 (5 bases). The germline V gene encodes CDR1 SQVTM and CDR2 ANQGSEA. The V and J ends lost 7 bases and 5 bases respectively, with 14 bases between them. CDR3 length: 12 amino acids. The CDR3 DNA sequence: TGCAGCGCCCGGTGGGCAGGGACTGAAGCTTTCTTT. Its protein is CSARWAGTEAFF.

This clonotype showed up many times. This CDR3 reads CASSLPGANVLTF. The CDR3 coding sequence is TGTGCCAGCAGCTTACCTGGGGCCAACGTCCTGACTTTC. The chain employs TRBV9 and TRBJ2-6; D gene ambiguous. The CDR3 covers 13 residues. Germline loops: CDR1 SGDLS, CDR2 YYNGEE. Deletions cut 4 bases from V and 2 bases from J, with 4 bases between.

The chain links TRBV10-3 to TRBJ2-5; 7 bases line up with TRBD2. The J call may be mistaken, given a closer DNA end match to TRBJ2-7. The germline V gene encodes CDR1 ENHRY and CDR2 SYGVKD. The length of the CDR3 is 14 residues. The CDR3 is CATKVLAASYEQYF. The CDR3, as DNA: TGTGCCACCAAAGTCCTAGCGGCTTCCTACGAGCAGTACTTC.

The chain carries TRBV6-1 and TRBJ2-1; no clear D gene. The CDR3 runs to 12 residues. The V gene lost 8 bases and the J gene lost 11 bases, with 16 bases spanning the gap. The V gene's germline CDR1 is MNHNS and CDR2 SASEGT. CDR3 coding DNA: TGTGCCAGCCTTCTATTAGACTCTAAGCAGTTCTTC. Protein sequence: CASLLLDSKQFF.

This clonotype has only a few counts. This chain joins TRBV12-3 or TRBV12-4 and TRBJ2-7; 12 nucleotides align to TRBD2. Germline trimming cut 6 bases from V and 0 bases from J; bases unmatched to any gene: 3. The CDR3 extends over 15 amino acids. Written as DNA, the CDR3 is TGTGCCAGCAGGGCGGGACTAGCGGGCTCCTACGAGCAGTACTTC. Translated, it gives CASRAGLAGSYEQYF.

CDR3 nucleotides: TGTGCCAGCAGTTTAAACAATCAGCCCCAGCATTTT. Protein: CASSLNNQPQHF. The V gene is TRBV12-3 or TRBV12-4, the J gene TRBJ1-5; D not certain. This CDR3 region has 12 residues. V was trimmed by 2 bases and J by 3 bases, leaving 2 bases between them.

The chain carries TRBV20-1 and TRBJ2-1; D is ambiguous. Trimming removed 8 bases at V and 2 bases at J, with 16 bases between. The CDR3 contains 14 residues. CDR1 and CDR2 from the germline V gene are DFQATT and SNEGSKA (reference sequence). The CDR3 DNA reads as TGCAGTCCGACTCCGGCCCCGGCCTACAATGAGCAGTTCTTC. Protein sequence: CSPTPAPAYNEQFF.

V usage is TRBV5-1 and J usage is TRBJ2-1; 7 nucleotides match TRBD2. The CDR3 totals 15 residues. Losses at the gene ends were 4 bases for V and 10 bases for J; bases not matched to a gene: 14. Germline CDR1 and CDR2: SGHRS and YFSETQ. CDR3 protein: CASSVGTTGEVEQFF. The CDR3 DNA follows: TGCGCCAGCAGCGTCGGGACTACCGGAGAGGTGGAGCAGTTCTTC.

This clonotype was seen only a few times. The genes are TRBV6-2 or TRBV6-3 and TRBJ2-3; D possibly corresponds to TRBD2 (6 bases). Looked up from germline, CDR1 is MNHEY and CDR2 is SVGEGT. CDR3 size: 14 residues. With 6 bases removed from V and 3 bases from J, the gap between germline ends came to 13 bases. DNA for the CDR3: TGTGCCAGCAGCCCCGGGGGAGCAACAGATACGCAGTATTTT. Its protein product is CASSPGGATDTQYF.

This clonotype was seen at least ten times. In DNA, the CDR3 is TGTGCCAGCAGCTTAAATCGGGGCTACACCTTC. Protein sequence: CASSLNRGYTF. This sequence joins TRBV7-9 and TRBJ1-2; D gene uncertain. The CDR3 totals 11 residues. V shed 2 bases and J shed 8 bases, with 6 bases lying between them. Germline lookup yields CDR1 SEHNR and CDR2 FQNEAQ (reference sequence).

The chain combines TRBV5-1 with TRBJ2-7, with D uncertain. Germline CDR1 is SGHRS and CDR2 is YFSETQ. CDR3 length: 13 amino acids. V was shortened by 0 bases and J by 3 bases, with 7 bases between the two germline ends. In nucleotides, the CDR3 is TGCGCCAGCAGCTTGGAGCTATTCTACGAGCAGTACTTC. As protein: CASSLELFYEQYF.

V is TRBV4-1 and J is TRBJ1-1, with unresolved D. CDR3 length: 15 residues. Germline assignment: CDR1 MGHRA and CDR2 YSYEKL. V was clipped by 0 bases and J by 1 base, with 9 bases between them. The CDR3 coding sequence is TGCGCCAGCAGCCAAGACCGAGATCCGAACACTGAAGCTTTCTTT. Amino acid sequence: CASSQDRDPNTEAFF.

In DNA, the CDR3 is TGCAGTGCTAGGATGCCTAGCGGGGGGGAACGCGAGCAGTACTTC. It yields the protein CSARMPSGGEREQYF. The chain joins TRBV20-1 to TRBJ2-7; TRBD2 agrees at 12 bases. Germline V gene sequence: CDR1 DFQATT, CDR2 SNEGSKA (reference sequence). The CDR3 is made up of 15 amino acids. J was trimmed by 6 bases and V by 3 bases; bases with no gene match: 9.

A few counts support this clonotype. CDR3 loop: CASKGPSYEQYF. CDR3 DNA: TGTGCCTCCAAGGGGCCCTCCTACGAGCAGTACTTC. The chain uses TRBV12-3 or TRBV12-4 and TRBJ2-7, with D tentatively TRBD1 (5 bases). V lost 11 bases and J lost 0, with 11 bases in between. This CDR3 region has 12 residues.

DNA of the CDR3: TGTGCCAGCAGTCCGCCGGGGGCGGGATGGGCCAAAAACATTCAGTACTTC. As protein: CASSPPGAGWAKNIQYF. The rearrangement joins TRBV12-3 or TRBV12-4 to TRBJ2-4; D could derive from TRBD1 or TRBD2 (6 bases each). The V end lost 5 bases, the J end lost 1 base, and 18 bases lay between the germline ends. CDR3 length: 17 residues.

As concerns this clonotype: At one boundary the junction diverges from the germline segment, which might be a read error. The CDR3 DNA reads TGTGCCGGCAGCGTAGAGCTAGAGCTTTACAATGAGCAGTTCTTC. It codes for CAGSVELELYNEQFF. The V and J genes are TRBV9 and TRBJ2-1, with unresolved D. The germline CDR1 and CDR2 sequences are SGDLS and YYNGEE. This CDR3 contains 15 residues.

This clonotype was counted a few times. V is TRBV7-9 and J is TRBJ2-3, with 12 nucleotides matching TRBD1. The germline CDR1 and CDR2 sequences are SEHNR and FQNEAQ (reference sequence). CDR3 length equals 15 residues. Trimming at V came to 6 bases and at J to 4 bases, leaving 5 bases not matched to a gene. Here the CDR3 DNA reads TGTGCCAGCAGTAACCGGGACAGGGGGCCAGATACGCAGTATTTT. It encodes CASSNRDRGPDTQYF.

This clonotype was found once. This sequence joins TRBV18 and TRBJ1-1; no reliable D call. Trimming took 3 bases from V and 5 from J, leaving 10 bases between them. Germline CDR1 reads KGHSH; CDR2 reads LQKENI. The CDR3 covers 13 residues. CDR3 protein: CASSPTLGTEAFF. In DNA, the CDR3 is TGTGCCAGCTCACCGACTTTGGGGACTGAAGCTTTCTTT.

V usage is TRBV28 and J usage is TRBJ1-6; 9 bases are shared with TRBD1. The junction had 5 bases not matched to a gene; V was cut back by 2 bases and J by 9 bases. Looked up from germline, CDR1 is MDHEN and CDR2 is SYDVKM. The CDR3 has 15 residues. This CDR3 is CASSLGGQGASPLHF. CDR3 DNA sequence: TGTGCCAGCAGTTTAGGGGGACAGGGTGCTTCACCCCTCCACTTT.

Only one count was recorded for this clonotype. This chain connects TRBV20-1 to TRBJ1-1; D perhaps matches TRBD1 (5 bases). The V and J ends lost 3 bases and 0 bases respectively, with 8 bases between them. Germline V lookup: CDR1 DFQATT, CDR2 SNEGSKA (reference sequence). This CDR3 has 13 amino acids. The CDR3 DNA reads TGCAGTGCTAGGAGACAGCTGAACACTGAAGCTTTCTTT. The encoded protein is CSARRQLNTEAFF.

The chain employs TRBV7-9 and TRBJ2-1; D unclear. Deletions cut 3 bases from V and 6 bases from J, with 15 bases between. Germline assignment: CDR1 SEHNR and CDR2 FQNEAQ (reference sequence). The CDR3 is 15 amino acids. The CDR3 nucleotides are TGTGCCAGCAGCTTCCAAAACCACTACGGCAATGAGCAGTTCTTC. As protein: CASSFQNHYGNEQFF.

The rearrangement joins TRBV5-1 to TRBJ2-3, with D tentatively TRBD1 or TRBD2 (5 bases each). The V end was cut by 3 bases, the J end by 2 bases, with 10 bases between. The CDR3 runs 14 residues. CDR1 is SGHRS and CDR2 is YFSETQ in the germline V gene. The CDR3 sequence: CASSWGTDTDTQYF. CDR3 coding DNA: TGCGCCAGCAGCTGGGGGACCGACACAGATACGCAGTATTTT. The full variable domain, rest sourced from reference TRBV5-1 and TRBJ2-3, is KAGVTQTPRYLIKTRGQQVTLSCSPISGHRSVSWYQQTPGQGLQFLFEYFSETQRNKGNFPGRFSGRQFSNSRSEMNVSTLELGDSALYLCASSWGTDTDTQYFGPGTRLTVL.

This clonotype turned up a few times. V is TRBV5-1 and J is TRBJ2-7, with D possibly TRBD1 on 5 matching bases. Germline CDR1 is SGHRS and CDR2 is YFSETQ. The CDR3 runs 14 residues. The germline V and J ends were trimmed by 0 bases and 2 bases, with 9 bases remaining between them. The CDR3 protein is CASSLATGAYEQYF. The CDR3, as DNA: TGCGCCAGCAGCTTGGCAACAGGCGCCTACGAGCAGTACTTC.

This clonotype was counted only a few times. The chain couples TRBV7-9 to TRBJ2-1, with 7 bases identical to TRBD2. CDR3 length: 14 residues. J gave up 9 bases and V 10 bases, and 15 bases lay outside the gene matches. The germline V gene has CDR1 SEHNR and CDR2 FQNEAQ (reference sequence). CDR3 sequence (DNA): TGTGCCACCGGTAGAGTCGCGGGAGTTGTTGAGCAGTTCTTC. Translating gives CATGRVAGVVEQFF.

The chain is built from TRBV11-2 and TRBJ1-1; 9 bases match TRBD1. Germline CDR1 is SGHAT and CDR2 is FQNNGV. The CDR3 runs 15 residues. Trimming at V came to 2 bases and at J to 5 bases, leaving 6 bases not matched to a gene. CDR3 sequence reads: CASSLTGGALTEAFF. The CDR3 DNA follows: TGTGCCAGCAGCTTAACAGGGGGCGCGTTGACTGAAGCTTTCTTT. Drawing the rest from reference TRBV11-2 and TRBJ1-1, the complete variable domain is EAGVAQSPRYKIIEKRQSVAFWCNPISGHATLYWYQQILGQGPKLLIQFQNNGVVDDSQLPKDRFSAERLKGVDSTLKIQPAKLEDSAVYLCASSLTGGALTEAFFGQGTRLTVV.